A selection of T cell receptor beta chains follows, all from one sample in a study of blood T cell repertoires in COVID-19. TCRdb's copy holds only in-frame clones and misses some; the assay was immunoSEQ multiplex PCR. The sample holds fewer than 450,000 clones; more than 75% are singletons and the top ten take about 6%. The sample taken for sequencing was peripheral blood. These receptors all come from a woman aged 45-60 years with COVID-19, enrolled during active disease. The CDR3 runs from the conserved cysteine through the conserved F or W. D genes are given only for firm matches. The size entry is marked missing in some rows and otherwise reads once, few, many or a size class.

D gene,clone size,V gene,J gene,CDR3 DNA,CDR3 protein
.,.,TRBV7-9,TRBJ1-2,TGTGCCAGCAGCCACCGTAGCGACATCTCCCACTATGGCTACACCTTC,CASSHRSDISHYGYTF
TRBD2,once,TRBV6-5,TRBJ2-1,TGTGCCAGCGGACTAGCGGGAGCGGCCTATGAGCAGTTCTTC,CASGLAGAAYEQFF
TRBD1,.,TRBV5-6,TRBJ2-5,TGTGCCAGCAGCCCGGCCGGGACAGGGGTTGAGACCCAGTACTTC,CASSPAGTGVETQYF
.,.,TRBV5-1,TRBJ2-1,TGCGCCAGCAGCTTAGGAGACAGGCGATACAATGAGCAGTTCTTC,CASSLGDRRYNEQFF
TRBD2,.,TRBV30,TRBJ2-3,TGTGCCTGGAGTGTTGCTAGCGGGATTCCCACAGATACGCAGTATTTT,CAWSVASGIPTDTQYF
TRBD2,.,TRBV5-4,TRBJ2-5,TGTGCCAGCAGCTTGAGGCGGGGGGGTGAAGAGACCCAGTACTTC,CASSLRRGGEETQYF
.,.,TRBV27,TRBJ1-2,TGTGCCAGCAGTTTATCGATAACAGATTCCTTTAACTATGGCTACACCTTC,CASSLSITDSFNYGYTF
TRBD2,.,TRBV4-2,TRBJ2-3,TGTGCCAGCAGGACCGGGACTAGCGGGACAGATACGCAGTATTTT,CASRTGTSGTDTQYF
.,.,TRBV7-9,TRBJ1-4,TGTGCCAGCAGCTTTGGACCGAGCGGAGAAAAACTGTTTTTT,CASSFGPSGEKLFF
.,.,TRBV27,TRBJ1-2,TGTGCCAGCAGTTTTTTGGGGGGGGCAGACCCTAACTATGGCTACACCTTC,CASSFLGGADPNYGYTF
TRBD2,.,TRBV24-1,TRBJ2-5,TGTGCCACCCATGCGGGCGGGAGGGCCCCCCAAGAGACCCAGTACTTC,CATHAGGRAPQETQYF
TRBD2,.,TRBV24-1,TRBJ2-3,TGTGCCACCAGTGAAAATACTAGCGGGAGGCAAGATACGCAGTATTTT,CATSENTSGRQDTQYF
TRBD2,.,TRBV7-9,TRBJ2-7,TGTGCCAGCAGCTTAACGGGACTAGCGGGAGGGAACTCCTACGAGCAGTACTTC,CASSLTGLAGGNSYEQYF
TRBD2,.,TRBV5-4,TRBJ2-5,TGTGCCAGCAGCTCCGGGACTAGCGGGGGGGAGACCCAGTACTTC,CASSSGTSGGETQYF
TRBD1,.,TRBV11-3,TRBJ2-7,TGTGCCAGCAGCTTATTACAGGGGAAGGGGTATAGGTACGAGCAGTACTTC,CASSLLQGKGYRYEQYF
TRBD1,once,TRBV10-3,TRBJ1-5,TGTGCCATCAGCCCGACAGGGGATAGCAATCAGCCCCAGCATTTT,CAISPTGDSNQPQHF
TRBD2,.,TRBV9,TRBJ2-1,TGTGCCAGCAGCGTTAGGACTAGCGGGAGCCTCCCGGAGAATGAGCAGTTCTTC,CASSVRTSGSLPENEQFF
.,.,TRBV29-1,TRBJ1-5,TGCAGCGTTGGTGGGGCAGATCAGCCCCAGCATTTT,CSVGGADQPQHF
TRBD1,few,TRBV6-5,TRBJ1-2,TGTGCCAGCAGGAAAGGGACAGGGGGCGACTATGGCTACACCTTC,CASRKGTGGDYGYTF
.,.,TRBV7-6,TRBJ1-2,TGTGCCAGCAGCCCCCGGTCTGGCTACACCTTC,CASSPRSGYTF
TRBD1,.,TRBV18,TRBJ2-5,TGTGCCAGCTCACCAGAGACAGGGATTCGGGAGACCCAGTACTTC,CASSPETGIRETQYF
TRBD1,.,TRBV19,TRBJ1-5,TGTGCCAGTAGTCCACCACCCCGGCCCCGACAGGGGCTAAATCAGCCCCAGCATTTT,CASSPPPRPRQGLNQPQHF
.,.,TRBV7-9,TRBJ1-4,TGTGCCAGCAGCTTAGCAGGGGCGGCAACTAATGAAAAACTGTTTTTT,CASSLAGAATNEKLFF
.,.,TRBV12-3/TRBV12-4,TRBJ2-1,TGTGCCAGCAGTTTACACGGGTCTGGGCAGTTCTTC,CASSLHGSGQFF
TRBD2,.,TRBV30,TRBJ2-7,TGTGCCTGGAGCCAGGCGGGACTAGCGGGAGCGCTCTCCTACGAGCAGTACTTC,CAWSQAGLAGALSYEQYF
.,.,TRBV24-1,TRBJ2-5,TGTGCCACCAGTGAACCCTCGGGCGGAGGGATCGAGACCCAGTACTTC,CATSEPSGGGIETQYF
.,.,TRBV11-2,TRBJ1-1,TGTGCCAGCAGCTTATTACCTCAACAGGGAGTGAGCACTGAAGCTTTCTTT,CASSLLPQQGVSTEAFF